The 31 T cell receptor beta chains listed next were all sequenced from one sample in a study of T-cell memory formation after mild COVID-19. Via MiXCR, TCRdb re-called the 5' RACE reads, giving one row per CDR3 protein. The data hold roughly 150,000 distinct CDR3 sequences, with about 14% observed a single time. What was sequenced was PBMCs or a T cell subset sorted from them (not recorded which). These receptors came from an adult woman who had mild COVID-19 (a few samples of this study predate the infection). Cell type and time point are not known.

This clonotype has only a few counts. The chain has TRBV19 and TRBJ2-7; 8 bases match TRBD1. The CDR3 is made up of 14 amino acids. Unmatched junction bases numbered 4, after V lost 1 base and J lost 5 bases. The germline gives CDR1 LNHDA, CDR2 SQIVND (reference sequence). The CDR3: CASSIAQGVNEQYF. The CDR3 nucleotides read TGTGCCAGTAGTATAGCACAGGGGGTAAACGAGCAGTACTTC.

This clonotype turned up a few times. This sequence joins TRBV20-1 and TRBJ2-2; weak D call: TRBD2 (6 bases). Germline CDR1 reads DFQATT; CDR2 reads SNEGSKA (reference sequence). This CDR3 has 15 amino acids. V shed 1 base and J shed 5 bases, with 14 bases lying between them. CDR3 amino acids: CSARGTPGRTGELFF. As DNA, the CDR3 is TGCAGTGCTAGAGGTACCCCTGGGAGGACCGGGGAGCTGTTTTTT.

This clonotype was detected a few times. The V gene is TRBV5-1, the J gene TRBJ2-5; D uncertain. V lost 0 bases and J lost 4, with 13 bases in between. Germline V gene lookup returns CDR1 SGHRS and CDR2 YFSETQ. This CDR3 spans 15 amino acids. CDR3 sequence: CASSLGGRVGETQYF. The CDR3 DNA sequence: TGCGCCAGCAGCTTGGGAGGTAGGGTTGGAGAGACCCAGTACTTC.

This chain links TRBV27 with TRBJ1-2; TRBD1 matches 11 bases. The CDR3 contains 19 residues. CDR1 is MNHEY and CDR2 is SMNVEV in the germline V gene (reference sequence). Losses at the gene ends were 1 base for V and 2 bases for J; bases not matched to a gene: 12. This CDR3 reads CASSLYGTGGLRGNYGYTF. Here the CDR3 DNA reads TGTGCCAGCAGTTTATACGGGACAGGGGGGCTTCGGGGGAACTATGGCTACACCTTC.

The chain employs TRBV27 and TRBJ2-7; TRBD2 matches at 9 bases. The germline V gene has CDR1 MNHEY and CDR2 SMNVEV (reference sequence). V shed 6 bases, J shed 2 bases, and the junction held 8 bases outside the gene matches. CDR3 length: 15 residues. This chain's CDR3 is CASRRGGLSPYEQYF. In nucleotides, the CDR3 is TGTGCCAGCAGGCGGGGGGGCCTGAGTCCCTACGAGCAGTACTTC.

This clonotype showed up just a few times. CDR3: CASSAGPAQYAQYF. CDR3 in DNA: TGTGCCAGCAGCGCCGGCCCCGCGCAGTACGCGCAGTATTTT. This chain joins TRBV7-3 and TRBJ2-3; no definite D call. Germline assignment: CDR1 SGHTA and CDR2 FQGTGA. This CDR3 contains 14 residues. Between the trimmed V and J ends, which lost 5 bases and 10 bases, there was a span of 19 bases.

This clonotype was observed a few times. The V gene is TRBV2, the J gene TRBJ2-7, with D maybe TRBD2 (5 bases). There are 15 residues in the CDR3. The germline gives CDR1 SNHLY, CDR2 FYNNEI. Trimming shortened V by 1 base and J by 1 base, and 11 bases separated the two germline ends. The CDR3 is CASSEGPRTSYEQYF. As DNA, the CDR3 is TGTGCCAGCAGTGAAGGGCCTCGGACTTCCTACGAGCAGTACTTC.

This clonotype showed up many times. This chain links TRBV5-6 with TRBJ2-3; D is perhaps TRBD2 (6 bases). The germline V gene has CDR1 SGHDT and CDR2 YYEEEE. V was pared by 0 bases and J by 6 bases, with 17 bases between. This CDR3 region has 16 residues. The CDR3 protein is CASSLGWTPGRDTQYF. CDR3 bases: TGTGCCAGCAGCTTGGGCTGGACACCAGGGAGGGATACGCAGTATTTT.

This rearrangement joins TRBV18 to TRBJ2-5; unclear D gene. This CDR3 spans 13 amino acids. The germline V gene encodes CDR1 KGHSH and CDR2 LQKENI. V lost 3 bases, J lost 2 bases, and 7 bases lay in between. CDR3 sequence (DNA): TGTGCCAGCTCACCGACCGGACAAGAGACCCAGTACTTC. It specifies CASSPTGQETQYF.

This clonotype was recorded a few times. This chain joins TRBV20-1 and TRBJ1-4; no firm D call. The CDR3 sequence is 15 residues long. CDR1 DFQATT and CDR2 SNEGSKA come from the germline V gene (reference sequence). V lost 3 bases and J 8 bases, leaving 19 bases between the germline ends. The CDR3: CSASRARKGGEKLFF. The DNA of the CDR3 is TGCAGTGCTAGTAGGGCGAGAAAGGGTGGCGAAAAACTGTTTTTT.

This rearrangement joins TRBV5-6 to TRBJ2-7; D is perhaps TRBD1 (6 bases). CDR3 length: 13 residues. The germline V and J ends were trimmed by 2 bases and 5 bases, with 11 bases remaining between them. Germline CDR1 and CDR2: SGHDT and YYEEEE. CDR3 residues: CASSFGTGNEQYF. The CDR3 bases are TGTGCCAGCAGCTTCGGCACAGGGAACGAGCAGTACTTC.

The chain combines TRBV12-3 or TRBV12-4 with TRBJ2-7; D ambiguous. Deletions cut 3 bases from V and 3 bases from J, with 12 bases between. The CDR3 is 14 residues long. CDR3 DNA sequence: TGTGCCAGCAGTTTGTTAGGTGGAAGCTACGAGCAGTACTTC. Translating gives CASSLLGGSYEQYF.

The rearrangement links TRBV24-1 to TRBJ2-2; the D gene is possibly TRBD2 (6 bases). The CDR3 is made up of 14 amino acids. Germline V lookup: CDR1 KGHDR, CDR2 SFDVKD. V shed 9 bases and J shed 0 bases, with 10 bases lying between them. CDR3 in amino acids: CATGGSANTGELFF. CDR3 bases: TGTGCCACCGGGGGGAGCGCGAACACCGGGGAGCTGTTTTTT.

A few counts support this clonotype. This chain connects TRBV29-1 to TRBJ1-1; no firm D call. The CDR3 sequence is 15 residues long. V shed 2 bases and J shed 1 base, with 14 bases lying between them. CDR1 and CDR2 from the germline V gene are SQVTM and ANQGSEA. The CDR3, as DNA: TGCAGCGTTGAAAACTATGAGGTCCGGAACACTGAAGCTTTCTTT. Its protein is CSVENYEVRNTEAFF.

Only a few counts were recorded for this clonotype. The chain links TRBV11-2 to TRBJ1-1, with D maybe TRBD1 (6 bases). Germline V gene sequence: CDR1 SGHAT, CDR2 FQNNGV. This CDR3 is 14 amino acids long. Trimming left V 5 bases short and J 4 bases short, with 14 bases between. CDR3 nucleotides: TGTGCCAGCAGCCCCTACGGACAGTCCACTGAAGCTTTCTTT. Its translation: CASSPYGQSTEAFF.

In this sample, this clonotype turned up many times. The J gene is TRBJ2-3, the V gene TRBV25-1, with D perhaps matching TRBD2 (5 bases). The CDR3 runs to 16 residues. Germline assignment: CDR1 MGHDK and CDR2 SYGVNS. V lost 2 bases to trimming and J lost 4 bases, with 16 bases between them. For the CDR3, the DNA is TGTGCCAGCAGTGAACGACGGGGTAAGGTGCCAGATACGCAGTATTTT. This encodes CASSERRGKVPDTQYF. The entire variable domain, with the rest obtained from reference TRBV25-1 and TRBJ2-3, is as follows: EADIYQTPRYLVIGTGKKITLECSQTMGHDKMYWYQQDPGMELHLIHYSYGVNSTEKGDLSSESTVSRIRTEHFPLTLESARPSHTSQYLCASSERRGKVPDTQYFGPGTRLTVL.

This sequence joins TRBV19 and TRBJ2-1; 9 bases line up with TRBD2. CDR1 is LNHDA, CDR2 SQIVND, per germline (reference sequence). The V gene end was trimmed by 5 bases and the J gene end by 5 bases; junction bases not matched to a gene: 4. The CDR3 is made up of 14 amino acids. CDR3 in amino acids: CASSSVAGDNEQFF. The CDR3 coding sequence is TGTGCCAGTAGTTCCGTAGCGGGAGACAATGAGCAGTTCTTC.

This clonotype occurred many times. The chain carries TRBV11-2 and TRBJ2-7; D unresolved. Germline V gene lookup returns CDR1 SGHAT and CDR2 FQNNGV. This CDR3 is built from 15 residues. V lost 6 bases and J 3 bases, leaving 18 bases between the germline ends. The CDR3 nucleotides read TGTGCCAGCAGTTTCGGAACCGAATCCTACTACGAGCAGTACTTC. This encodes CASSFGTESYYEQYF.

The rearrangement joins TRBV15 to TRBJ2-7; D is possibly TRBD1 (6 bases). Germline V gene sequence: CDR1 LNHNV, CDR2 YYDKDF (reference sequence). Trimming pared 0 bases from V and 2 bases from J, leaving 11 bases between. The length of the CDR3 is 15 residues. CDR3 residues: CATSRERNRAYEQYF. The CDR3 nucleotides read TGTGCCACCAGCAGAGAACGGAACAGGGCCTACGAGCAGTACTTC.

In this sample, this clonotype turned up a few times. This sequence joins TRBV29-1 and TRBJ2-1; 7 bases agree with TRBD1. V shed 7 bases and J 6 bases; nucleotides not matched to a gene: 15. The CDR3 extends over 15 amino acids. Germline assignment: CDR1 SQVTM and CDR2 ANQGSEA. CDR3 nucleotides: TGCAGCGCTCGGCCAAGACAGGGTGCCCTCAATGAGCAGTTCTTC. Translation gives CSARPRQGALNEQFF.

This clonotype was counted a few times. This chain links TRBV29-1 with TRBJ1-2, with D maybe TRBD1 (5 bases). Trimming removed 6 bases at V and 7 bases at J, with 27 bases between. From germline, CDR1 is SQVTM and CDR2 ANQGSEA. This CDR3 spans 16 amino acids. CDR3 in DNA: TGCAGCGTCGCAAATAGGAGGGACCCACTGGCGCGTGGCTACACCTTC. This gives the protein CSVANRRDPLARGYTF. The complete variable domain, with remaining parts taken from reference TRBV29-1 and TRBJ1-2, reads SAVISQKPSRDICQRGTSLTIQCQVDSQVTMMFWYRQQPGQSLTLIATANQGSEATYESGFVIDKFPISRPNLTFSTLTVSNMSPEDSSIYLCSVANRRDPLARGYTFGSGTRLTVV.

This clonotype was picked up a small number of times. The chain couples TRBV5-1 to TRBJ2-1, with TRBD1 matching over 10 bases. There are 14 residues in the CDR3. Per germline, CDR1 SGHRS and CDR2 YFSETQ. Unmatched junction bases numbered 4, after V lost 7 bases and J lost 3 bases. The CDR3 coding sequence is TGCGCCAGCTCGGGACAGGGGATCTACAATGAGCAGTTCTTC. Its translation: CASSGQGIYNEQFF.

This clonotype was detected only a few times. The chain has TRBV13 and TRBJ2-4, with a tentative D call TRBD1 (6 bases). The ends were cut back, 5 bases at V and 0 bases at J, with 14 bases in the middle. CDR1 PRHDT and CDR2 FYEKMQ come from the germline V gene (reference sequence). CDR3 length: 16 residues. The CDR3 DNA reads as TGTGCCAGCAGCCCAGAGACAGGTCCAGCCAAAAACATTCAGTACTTC. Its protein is CASSPETGPAKNIQYF.

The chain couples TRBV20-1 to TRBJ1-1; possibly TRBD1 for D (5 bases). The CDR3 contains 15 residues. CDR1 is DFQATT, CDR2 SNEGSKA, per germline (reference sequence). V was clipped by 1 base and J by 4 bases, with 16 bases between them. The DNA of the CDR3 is TGCAGTGCTAGAGCTTGGAGTGATGGGGGCACTGAAGCTTTCTTT. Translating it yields CSARAWSDGGTEAFF.

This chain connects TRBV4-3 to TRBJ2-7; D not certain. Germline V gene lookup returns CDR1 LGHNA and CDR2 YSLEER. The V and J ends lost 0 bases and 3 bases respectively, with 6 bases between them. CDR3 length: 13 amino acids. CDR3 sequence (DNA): TGCGCCAGCAGCCAAGATCTGAACTACGAGCAGTACTTC. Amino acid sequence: CASSQDLNYEQYF.

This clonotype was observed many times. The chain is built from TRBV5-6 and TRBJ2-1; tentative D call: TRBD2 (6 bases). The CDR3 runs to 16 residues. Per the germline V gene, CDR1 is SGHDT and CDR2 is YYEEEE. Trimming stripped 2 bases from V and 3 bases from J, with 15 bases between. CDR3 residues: CASSFRVVGGYNEQFF. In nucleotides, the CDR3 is TGTGCCAGCAGCTTCCGGGTTGTGGGAGGCTACAATGAGCAGTTCTTC. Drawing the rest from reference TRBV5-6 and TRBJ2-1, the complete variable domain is DAGVTQSPTHLIKTRGQQVTLRCSPKSGHDTVSWYQQALGQGPQFIFQYYEEEERQRGNFPDRFSGHQFPNYSSELNVNALLLGDSALYLCASSFRVVGGYNEQFFGPGTRLTVL.

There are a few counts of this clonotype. The CDR3 loop reads CASSLGGDRPYEQYF. The CDR3 DNA sequence: TGTGCCAGCAGTTTGGGGGGGGACCGCCCCTACGAGCAGTACTTC. The chain uses TRBV12-3 or TRBV12-4 and TRBJ2-7, with 7 nucleotides matching TRBD2. CDR3 size: 15 residues. Trimming at V came to 3 bases and at J to 2 bases, leaving 7 bases not matched to a gene.

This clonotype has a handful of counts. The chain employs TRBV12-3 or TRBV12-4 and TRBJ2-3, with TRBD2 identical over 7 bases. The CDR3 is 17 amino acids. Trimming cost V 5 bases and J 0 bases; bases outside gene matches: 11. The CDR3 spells CASSPERGTPSTDTQYF. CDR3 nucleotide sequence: TGTGCCAGCAGTCCGGAGCGGGGAACCCCTAGCACAGATACGCAGTATTTT.

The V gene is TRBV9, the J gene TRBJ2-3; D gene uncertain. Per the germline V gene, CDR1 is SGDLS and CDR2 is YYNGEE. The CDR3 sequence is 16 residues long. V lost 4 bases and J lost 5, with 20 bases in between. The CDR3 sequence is CASSPSPDKPRDTQYF. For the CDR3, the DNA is TGTGCCAGCAGCCCGAGCCCAGATAAGCCCCGAGATACGCAGTATTTT.

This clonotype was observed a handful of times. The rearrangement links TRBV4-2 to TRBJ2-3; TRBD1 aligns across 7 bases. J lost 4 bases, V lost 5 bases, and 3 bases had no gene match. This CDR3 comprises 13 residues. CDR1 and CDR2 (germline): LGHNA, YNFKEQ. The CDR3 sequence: CASSDQGADTQYF. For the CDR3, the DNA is TGTGCCAGCAGCGATCAGGGGGCAGATACGCAGTATTTT.

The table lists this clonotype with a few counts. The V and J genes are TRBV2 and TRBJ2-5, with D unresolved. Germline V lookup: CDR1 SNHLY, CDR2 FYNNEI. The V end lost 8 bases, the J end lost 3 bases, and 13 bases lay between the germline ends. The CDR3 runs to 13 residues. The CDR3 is CASGRDVEETQYF. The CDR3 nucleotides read TGTGCCAGCGGTCGTGACGTCGAAGAGACCCAGTACTTC.